This entry concerns a single TCR beta chain. What it recognizes is unknown. This entry belongs to a study of cytomegalovirus exposure and HLA in healthy donors. Trimming cost V 8 bases and J 4 bases; bases outside gene matches: 12. This CDR3 has 15 amino acids. The germline V gene has CDR1 LNHDA and CDR2 SQIVND (reference sequence). Study-wide points: Across all donors, roughly uniform sequencing depth was an assumption of the presence/absence analyses. TCR beta sequences numbering roughly 18,000 were associated with HLA alleles at 0.05 false discovery rate in a later analysis.

60 Vbeta and 13 Jbeta primers were used in PCR. This table comes from immunoSEQ multiplex PCR, and its TCRdb copy is limited to in-frame clones, with some not included. The table has 180,000 or so clones, about three quarters seen once. The source is a young man in good health and CMV-seronegative. The sequenced material came from PBMCs. This sequence joins TRBV19 and TRBJ2-3; TRBD1 matches at 7 bases. CDR3 sequence: CASGEQGNVPDTQYF. DNA for the CDR3: TGTGCCAGTGGTGAACAGGGGAACGTCCCAGATACGCAGTATTTT.